These T cell receptor beta chains were read from a single sample in a study of T cell responses to AZD1222 COVID-19 vaccine. Clones were sequenced by immunoSEQ multiplex PCR, and TCRdb holds only the in-frame ones, with some missing. The repertoire includes 150,000 or so clones, about 88% of them detected once, and 5% to 5.5% sits in the top ten. The sequencing used peripheral blood, collected on day 0 of AZD1222 vaccination. Source of these receptors: an adult in good health. CDR3s include the opening cysteine and the closing phenylalanine or tryptophan. The D gene is left open where the match is weak. Some rows mark clone size as missing; the rest say once, few, many or name a class of expanded clone.

v_call,d_call,clone_size,j_call,cdr3_aa,cdr3_nt
TRBV9,TRBD1,.,TRBJ1-1,CASSVGGQGVGTEAFF,TGTGCCAGCAGCGTAGGGGGACAGGGGGTGGGCACTGAAGCTTTCTTT
TRBV2,TRBD1,once,TRBJ1-1,CASSDSRQGAWNTEAFF,TGTGCCAGCAGTGACTCCCGACAGGGGGCATGGAACACTGAAGCTTTCTTT
TRBV5-5,.,.,TRBJ1-3,CASSFPGQGNTIYF,TGTGCCAGCAGTTTCCCAGGACAGGGAAACACCATATATTTT
TRBV10-2,TRBD2,.,TRBJ2-1,CASIGTSGVKASYNEQFF,TGCGCCAGCATCGGGACTAGCGGGGTGAAGGCCTCCTACAATGAGCAGTTCTTC
TRBV28,TRBD1,.,TRBJ1-3,CASSLSGTGKRNTIYF,TGTGCCAGCAGTTTATCCGGGACAGGGAAGAGAAACACCATATATTTT
TRBV18,TRBD1,.,TRBJ1-5,CASSPGQGRIQPQHF,TGTGCCAGCTCACCTGGACAGGGAAGAATCCAGCCCCAGCATTTT
TRBV7-3,.,.,TRBJ1-6,CASSLDWTNNSPLHF,TGTGCCAGCAGCTTAGACTGGACCAATAATTCACCCCTCCACTTT
TRBV6-2/TRBV6-3,.,few,TRBJ2-1,CASSYRGEQFF,TGTGCCAGCAGTTACAGAGGGGAGCAGTTCTTC
TRBV6-5,TRBD2,.,TRBJ2-5,CASSYSGSGTETQYF,TGTGCCAGCAGTTACTCGGGTAGCGGGACCGAGACCCAGTACTTC
TRBV21-1,.,.,TRBJ1-6,CAGQGNSPLHF,TGTGCCGGACAGGGAAATTCACCCCTCCACTTT
TRBV7-8,.,.,TRBJ1-3,CASSLVRGFIGNTIYF,TGTGCCAGCAGCTTAGTTAGGGGATTTATTGGAAACACCATATATTTT
TRBV9,.,.,TRBJ2-1,CASSVGQGGRESEQFF,TGTGCCAGCAGCGTAGGGCAGGGGGGCAGGGAGTCTGAGCAGTTCTTC
TRBV4-1,.,.,TRBJ1-6,CASSHTLGSSPLHF,TGCGCCAGCAGCCATACCTTGGGGTCATCACCCCTCCACTTT
TRBV6-1,.,few,TRBJ1-2,CASSERAEYGYTF,TGTGCCAGCAGTGAACGGGCAGAGTATGGCTACACCTTC
TRBV7-9,TRBD1,.,TRBJ1-1,CASSSGQGHTEAFF,TGTGCCAGCAGCTCCGGACAGGGCCACACTGAAGCTTTCTTT
TRBV4-1,.,.,TRBJ1-1,CASSPPGLQVSAFF,TGCGCCAGCAGCCCTCCTGGACTCCAAGTTTCAGCTTTCTTT
TRBV7-9,.,.,TRBJ1-2,CASSLGRDSSYTF,TGTGCCAGCAGCTTAGGCCGGGACTCGAGCTACACCTTC
TRBV18,TRBD2,.,TRBJ2-7,CASSTLAEAPYEQYF,TGTGCCAGCTCAACACTAGCGGAAGCCCCCTACGAGCAGTACTTC
TRBV5-5,.,.,TRBJ1-2,CASSLWSNYGYTF,TGTGCCAGCAGCTTGTGGTCCAACTATGGCTACACCTTC
TRBV7-2,TRBD1,.,TRBJ1-2,CASSLTGVGGYTF,TGTGCCAGCAGCTTGACAGGGGTTGGAGGCTACACCTTC
TRBV6-5,.,.,TRBJ1-6,CASSSSVRSPLHF,TGTGCCAGCAGTTCCTCCGTGCGTTCACCCCTCCACTTT
TRBV24-1,.,.,TRBJ2-7,CATSVQAISYEQYF,TGTGCCACCAGTGTACAGGCGATCTCCTACGAGCAGTACTTC
TRBV28,.,.,TRBJ1-4,CASSDSRGADEKLFF,TGTGCCAGCAGTGACAGTCGCGGGGCCGATGAAAAACTGTTTTTT
TRBV18,TRBD2,.,TRBJ2-1,CASSPYAGGNNEQFF,TGTGCCAGCTCACCATACGCGGGGGGGAACAATGAGCAGTTCTTC
TRBV5-1,.,.,TRBJ2-2,CASCQGGTGELFF,TGCGCCAGCTGTCAGGGTGGCACCGGGGAGCTGTTTTTT
TRBV7-3,.,.,TRBJ1-2,CASSDSGGYGYTF,TGTGCCAGCAGCGACTCGGGGGGCTATGGCTACACCTTC
TRBV27,TRBD1,.,TRBJ1-2,CATTTGNYGYTF,TGTGCCACCACGACAGGGAACTATGGCTACACCTTC
TRBV5-4,TRBD1,once,TRBJ2-7,CASSARDRGTYEQYF,TGTGCCAGCAGCGCCCGGGACAGGGGTACCTACGAGCAGTACTTC
TRBV29-1,.,.,TRBJ2-1,CSVEGQPILYNEQFF,TGCAGCGTTGAAGGACAGCCCATATTATACAATGAGCAGTTCTTC